A single sample gave rise to the 10 T cell receptor beta chains below, sequenced in a study of T cells in localized non-small cell lung cancer. The repertoire was sequenced with immunoSEQ multiplex PCR; TCRdb's copy has only in-frame clones and lacks some. The data hold about 26,000 clones, with 91% observed a single time. Sequences were derived from peripheral blood, sampled before any cancer treatment. These TCRs come from a female donor aged 60 or older with stage II squamous cell lung carcinoma.

This chain connects TRBV21-1 to TRBJ1-1; the D call of TRBD1 is as the table states it, not checked on the DNA. TRBV21-1 is tagged as a pseudogene. The CDR3 has 22 residues. CDR3 DNA: TGTGCCAGCTGTTGGAGTCCGGGGTGGGACAGGCCTATCGTTTCTGTGAACACTGAAGCTTTCTTT. Amino acids: CASCWSPGWDRPIVSVNTEAFF.

The chain uses TRBV6-5 and TRBJ1-4; the D gene is possibly TRBD1 (5 bases). Trimming removed 5 bases at V and 8 bases at J, with 9 bases between. The CDR3 is 12 residues long. Germline V CDR1 and CDR2: MNHEY, SVGAGI. Here the CDR3 DNA reads TGTGCCAGCAGTGGGGCCGGGGAAAAACTGTTTTTT. This codes for CASSGAGEKLFF.

This clone was detected only once. The chain joins TRBV7-6 to TRBJ2-1; a weak D match, TRBD2 (7 bases). V gave up 5 bases and J gave up 8 bases, with 25 bases separating them. The CDR3 length is 17 residues. The germline V gene encodes CDR1 SGHVS and CDR2 FNYEAQ. CDR3 sequence: CASSLNWGGAGKYEQFF. The CDR3 DNA follows: TGTGCCAGCAGCCTGAATTGGGGGGGGGCCGGAAAGTATGAGCAGTTCTTC.

The rearrangement links TRBV7-3 to TRBJ2-1, with D hard to call. The CDR3 is 14 residues long. V was pared by 5 bases and J by 3 bases, with 11 bases between. Germline-derived CDR1 and CDR2 are SGHTA and FQGTGA. The CDR3 DNA follows: TGTGCCAGCAGCCCGCCGACGGACTACAATGAGCAGTTCTTC. Its translation: CASSPPTDYNEQFF.

The chain joins TRBV7-2 to TRBJ1-5, with D unresolved. CDR1 SGHTA and CDR2 FQGNSA come from the germline V gene. The CDR3 length is 14 residues. V shed 5 bases and J shed 3 bases, with 11 bases lying between them. Written as DNA, the CDR3 is TGTGCCAGCAGCACCCGGGCCAACAATCAGCCCCAGCATTTT. It specifies CASSTRANNQPQHF.

This clone was seen a single time. The rearrangement uses TRBV5-1 and TRBJ2-3; D is possibly TRBD2 (6 bases). The V gene's germline CDR1 is SGHRS and CDR2 YFSETQ. The CDR3 totals 16 residues. Trimming stripped 0 bases from V and 4 bases from J, with 15 bases between. As DNA, the CDR3 is TGCGCCAGCAGCTTGGAAGTCGGGAGTGGGGCAGATACGCAGTATTTT. This encodes CASSLEVGSGADTQYF.

This chain joins TRBV18 and TRBJ2-3, with 9 bases that match TRBD2. CDR1 is KGHSH, CDR2 LQKENI, per germline. With 2 bases clipped from V and 0 bases from J, the junction kept 3 bases outside the gene matches. The CDR3 runs 16 residues. The CDR3, as DNA: TGTGCCAGCTCACCATTCACTAGCGGGAGCACAGATACGCAGTATTTT. Protein product: CASSPFTSGSTDTQYF.

This clone has only a few counts. The CDR3 bases are TGCGCCAGCAGCCGGGACCGCTCCTACGAGCAGTACTTC. Translating it yields CASSRDRSYEQYF. The chain uses TRBV4-3 and TRBJ2-7; D is tentatively TRBD1 or TRBD2 (5 bases each). Trimming took off 4 bases at V and 0 bases at J, with 7 bases between the two ends. CDR1 LGHNA and CDR2 YSLEER come from the germline V gene. This CDR3 region has 13 residues.

The chain links TRBV7-9 to TRBJ1-2, with 8 nucleotides matching TRBD1. There are 13 residues in the CDR3. CDR1 is SEHNR, CDR2 FQNEAQ, per germline (reference sequence). V shed 4 bases, J shed 3 bases, and the junction held 1 base outside the gene matches. The chain's CDR3 is CASSSDRDYGYTF. The CDR3 bases are TGTGCCAGCAGCTCGGACAGGGACTATGGCTACACCTTC.

V and J are TRBV20-1 and TRBJ2-3; D remains ambiguous. Trimming removed 5 bases from V and 3 bases from J, with 3 bases in between. Germline loops: CDR1 DFQATT, CDR2 SNEGSKA (reference sequence). The length of the CDR3 is 10 residues. In nucleotides, the CDR3 is TGCAGTGCTGGGACAGATACGCAGTATTTT. This gives the protein CSAGTDTQYF.